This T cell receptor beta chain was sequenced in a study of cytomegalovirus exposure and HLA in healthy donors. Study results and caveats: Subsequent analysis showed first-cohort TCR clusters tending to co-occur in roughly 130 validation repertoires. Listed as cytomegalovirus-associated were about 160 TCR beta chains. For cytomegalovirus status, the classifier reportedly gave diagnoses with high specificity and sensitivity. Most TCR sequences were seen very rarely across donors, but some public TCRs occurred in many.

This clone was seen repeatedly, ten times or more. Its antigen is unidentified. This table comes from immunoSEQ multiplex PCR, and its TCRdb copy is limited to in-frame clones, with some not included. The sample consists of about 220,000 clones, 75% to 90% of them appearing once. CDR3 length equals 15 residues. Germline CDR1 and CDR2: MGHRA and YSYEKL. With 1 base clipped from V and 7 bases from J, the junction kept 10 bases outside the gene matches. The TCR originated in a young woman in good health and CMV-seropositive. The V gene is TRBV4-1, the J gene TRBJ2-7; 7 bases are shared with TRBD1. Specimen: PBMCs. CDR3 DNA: TGCGCCAGCAGCCAAGTAGACAGGGAGAATTTTGAGCAGTACTTC. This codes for CASSQVDRENFEQYF.